This TCR beta chain was found in a study of CD39 and CD103 CD8 tumor-infiltrating T cells. Germline V gene sequence: CDR1 LNHDA, CDR2 SQIVND (reference sequence). This CDR3 comprises 14 residues. After removal of 3 bases from V and 6 bases from J, the junction contained 7 bases not matched to a gene. By share, this clone counts as large. Genomic DNA came from roughly 10,000 to 100,000 sorted cells per subset. Generated by immunoSEQ multiplex PCR, the TCRdb table keeps only in-frame clones and is missing some. Here the sample spans approximately 7,900 clones, over 60% being singletons. This sequence was found in a human donor with head and neck squamous cell carcinoma. The chain couples TRBV19 to TRBJ1-1, with TRBD1 matching over 7 bases. Sequencing was carried out using CD8+ T cells sorted from blood. The subset here: total memory CD8 T cells (CD45RA-CCR7+/-) from blood or uninvolved lymph node. CDR3 in amino acids: CASSIGTDYSEAFF. The CDR3 region has the DNA TGTGCCAGTAGTATTGGGACAGACTATTCTGAAGCTTTCTTT.